The clone carrying this T cell receptor (beta chain) was seen ten or more times. The antigen is undetermined. This record belongs to a study of neurological immune-mediated disorders. V dropped 0 bases and J dropped 7 bases, with 16 bases sitting between them. Germline loops: CDR1 LGHNA, CDR2 YNFKEQ. CDR3 length: 17 amino acids. The unsorted libraries had their origin in 2 million PBMCs stored at -80 C. Study-wide results and limits: The greatest TCR clonal expansion occurred in HTLV-1-associated myelopathy and the least in multiple sclerosis, which fell below healthy controls.

Synthesis of cDNA used 5'RACE (with 10-nucleotide random UMIs). TCRdb ran MiXCR on the 5' RACE reads and lists one entry per CDR3 protein. The table lists some 78,000 distinct CDR3 sequences, 4% to 6% of them singletons, with 2.2% in the top ten. The source is a woman aged 30 to 39 with multiple sclerosis. Specimen: PBMCs. The chain uses TRBV4-2 and TRBJ1-6, with D hard to call. The CDR3 DNA follows: TGTGCCAGCAGCCAAGAATTAACAGTCGGTAGAAATTCACCCCTCCACTTT. As protein: CASSQELTVGRNSPLHF.